Below, one T cell receptor beta chain is given with its context. Read coverage stops 3 residues before the CDR3 terminus; the germline J gene supplies the remainder. The CDR3 has 16 residues. The source of the sample is a study of T cells in women clearing cervical HPV infection. Sequencing was performed with immunoSEQ multiplex PCR; in TCRdb, only in-frame clones are kept and a portion is missing. The clone table shows tens of thousands of clones, with the ten largest holding more than 1.2%. All participants had a single incident cervical HPV16 infection, and prevalent HPV16 infections were excluded.

The chain joins TRBV12-3 or TRBV12-4 to TRBJ1-4, with D possibly being TRBD1 (6 bases). Input material: blood buffy coat. The sequence came from a woman aged 18 to 75 with a cervical HPV16 infection that either progressed to CIN3+ or cleared (not recorded which). The CDR3 spells CASIRDRYSGANVLFF. The DNA read from the CDR3 is TGTGCCAGCATTCGTGACAGGTACTCTGGGGCCAACGTA.